The 6 T cell receptor beta chains listed next were all sequenced from one sample in a study of blood T cell repertoires in COVID-19. Here immunoSEQ multiplex PCR was the method, and the copy in TCRdb shows in-frame clones only, minus some. Of tens of thousands of clones detected, approximately 78% appear once; the ten largest clones hold roughly 17%. Specimen: peripheral blood. These receptors originate from an older man with acute or convalescent COVID-19.

The rearrangement uses TRBV5-1 and TRBJ1-5; the D gene is possibly TRBD1 (5 bases). Deletions cut 3 bases from V and 5 bases from J, with 12 bases between. Per germline, CDR1 SGHRS and CDR2 YFSETQ. This CDR3 has 14 residues. CDR3 residues: CASSSYGGDQPQHF. DNA for the CDR3: TGCGCCAGCAGCTCGTATGGGGGGGATCAGCCCCAGCATTTT.

The rearrangement links TRBV9 to TRBJ1-2; 11 bases map to TRBD1. CDR1 is SGDLS and CDR2 is YYNGEE in the germline V gene. Trimming took 3 bases from V and 4 from J; bases not matched to a gene: 8. The CDR3 is made up of 16 amino acids. Here the CDR3 reads CASSAGQGALSYGYTF. CDR3 in DNA: TGTGCCAGCAGCGCCGGACAGGGGGCGCTCAGCTATGGCTACACCTTC.

The chain is built from TRBV6-5 and TRBJ1-2, with 9 bases matching TRBD1. Germline values: CDR1 MNHEY, CDR2 SVGAGI. The CDR3 extends over 16 amino acids. The V and J ends lost 1 base and 5 bases, in that order; junction bases with no gene match: 8. CDR3 sequence: CASSYWGGQGPYGYTF. The CDR3 DNA sequence: TGTGCCAGCAGTTACTGGGGGGGACAGGGCCCTTATGGCTACACCTTC.

There are a few counts of this clone. This chain connects TRBV27 to TRBJ1-5; 11 nucleotides align to TRBD1. Germline lookup yields CDR1 MNHEY and CDR2 SMNVEV (reference sequence). The CDR3 runs 18 residues. Trimming removed 2 bases from V and 4 bases from J; junction bases left unmatched: 10. CDR3 nucleotides: TGTGCCAGCAGTTTAGGGAGTATGGGGACAGGGGGAAATCAGCCCCAGCATTTT. Its protein is CASSLGSMGTGGNQPQHF.

To note about this clone: Its ends do not fully match the called genes, so a read error is possible. The rearrangement joins TRBV6-2 or TRBV6-3 to TRBJ1-1; 9 bases are a match to TRBD1. The CDR3 has 11 residues. From germline, CDR1 is MNHEY and CDR2 SVGEGT. CDR3 DNA: TGTGCCAGCAGTTTCCGGGACAGGGCATCCTTT. Translating gives CASSFRDRASF.

The DNA for the CDR3 is TGTGCCAGCAGTACCAGACAGCTATTTAATGAAAAACTGTTTTTT. Amino acid sequence: CASSTRQLFNEKLFF. The chain links TRBV6-5 to TRBJ1-4, with a tentative D call TRBD1 (5 bases). This CDR3 region has 15 residues. Germline lookup yields CDR1 MNHEY and CDR2 SVGAGI. Trimming cost V 5 bases and J 4 bases, with 14 bases left between them.